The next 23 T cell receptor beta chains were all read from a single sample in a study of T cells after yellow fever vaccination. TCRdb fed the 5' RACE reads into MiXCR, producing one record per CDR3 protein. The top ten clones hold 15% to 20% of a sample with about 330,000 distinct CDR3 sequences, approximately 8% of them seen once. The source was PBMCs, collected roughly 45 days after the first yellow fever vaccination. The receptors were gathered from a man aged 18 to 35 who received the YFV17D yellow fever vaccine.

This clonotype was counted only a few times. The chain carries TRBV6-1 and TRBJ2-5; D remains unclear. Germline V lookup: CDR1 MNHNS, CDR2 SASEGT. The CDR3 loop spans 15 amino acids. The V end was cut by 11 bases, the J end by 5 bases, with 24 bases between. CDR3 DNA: TGTGCCGGCGATTTTGGACGGAGCGTATTGGAGACCCAGTACTTC. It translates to CAGDFGRSVLETQYF.

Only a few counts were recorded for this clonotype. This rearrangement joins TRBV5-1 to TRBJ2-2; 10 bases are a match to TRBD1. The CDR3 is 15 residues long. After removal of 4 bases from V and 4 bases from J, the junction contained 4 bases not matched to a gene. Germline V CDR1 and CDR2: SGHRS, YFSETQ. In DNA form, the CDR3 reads TGCGCCAGCAGCGAAGACAGGGGGCTCACCGGGGAGCTGTTTTTT. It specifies CASSEDRGLTGELFF.

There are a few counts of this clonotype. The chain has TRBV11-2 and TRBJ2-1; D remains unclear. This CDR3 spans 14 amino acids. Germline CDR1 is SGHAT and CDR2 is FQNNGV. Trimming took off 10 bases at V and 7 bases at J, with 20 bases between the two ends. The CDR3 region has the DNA TGTGCCACCTCGCCCGAGATCTTAGGGAATGAGCAGTTCTTC. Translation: CATSPEILGNEQFF.

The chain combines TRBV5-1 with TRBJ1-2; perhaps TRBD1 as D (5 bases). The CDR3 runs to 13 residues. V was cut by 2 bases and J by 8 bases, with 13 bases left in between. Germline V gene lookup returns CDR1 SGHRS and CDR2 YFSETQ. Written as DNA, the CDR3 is TGCGCCAGCAGCTTCGGGGGGGATCGAGGCTACACCTTC. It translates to CASSFGGDRGYTF.

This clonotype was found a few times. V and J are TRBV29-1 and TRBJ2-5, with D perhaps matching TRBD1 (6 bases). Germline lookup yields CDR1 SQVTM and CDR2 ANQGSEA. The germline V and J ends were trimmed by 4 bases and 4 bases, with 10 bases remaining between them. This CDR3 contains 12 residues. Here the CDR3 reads CSVVTGSETQYF. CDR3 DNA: TGCAGCGTTGTAACAGGGTCAGAGACCCAGTACTTC.

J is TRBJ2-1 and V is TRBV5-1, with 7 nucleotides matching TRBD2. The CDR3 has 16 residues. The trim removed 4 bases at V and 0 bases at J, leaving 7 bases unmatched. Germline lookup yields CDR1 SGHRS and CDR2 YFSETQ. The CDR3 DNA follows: TGCGCCAGCAGCCATGGGGGGGGAAGCTCCTACAATGAGCAGTTCTTC. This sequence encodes CASSHGGGSSYNEQFF.

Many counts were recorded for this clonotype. CDR3 DNA sequence: TGTGCTAGTGGGCGGAGAGAGGATGAGCAGTTCTTC. It codes for CASGRREDEQFF. The V call is TRBV12-5, the J call TRBJ2-1, with D unclear. V shed 6 bases and J shed 8 bases, with 11 bases lying between them. The CDR3 contains 12 residues. Germline CDR1 and CDR2: LGHNT and FRNRAP.

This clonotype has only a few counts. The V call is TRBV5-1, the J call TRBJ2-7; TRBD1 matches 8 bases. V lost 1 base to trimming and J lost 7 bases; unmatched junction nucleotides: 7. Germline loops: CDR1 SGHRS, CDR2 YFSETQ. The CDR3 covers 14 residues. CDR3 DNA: TGCGCCAGCAGCTTGCAGCAGGGGGCATGGGAGCAGTACTTC. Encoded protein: CASSLQQGAWEQYF.

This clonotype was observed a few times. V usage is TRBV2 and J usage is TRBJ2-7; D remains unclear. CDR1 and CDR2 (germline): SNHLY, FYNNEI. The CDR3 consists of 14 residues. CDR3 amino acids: CVASNVLRPYEQYF. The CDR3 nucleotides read TGTGTCGCCAGCAACGTCTTACGCCCCTACGAGCAGTACTTC.

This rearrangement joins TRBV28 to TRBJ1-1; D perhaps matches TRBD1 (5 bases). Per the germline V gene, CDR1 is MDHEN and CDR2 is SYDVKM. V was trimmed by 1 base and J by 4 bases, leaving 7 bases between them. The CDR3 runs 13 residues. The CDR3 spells CASSLYGGTEAFF. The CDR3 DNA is TGTGCCAGCAGTTTATACGGGGGCACTGAAGCTTTCTTT.

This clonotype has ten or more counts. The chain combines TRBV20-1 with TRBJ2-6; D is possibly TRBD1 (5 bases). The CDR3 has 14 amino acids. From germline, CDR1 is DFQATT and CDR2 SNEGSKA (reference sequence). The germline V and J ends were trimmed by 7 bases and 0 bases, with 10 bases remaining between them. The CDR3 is CSGGQGSGANVLTF. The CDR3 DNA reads TGCAGTGGGGGTCAGGGCTCTGGGGCCAACGTCCTGACTTTC.

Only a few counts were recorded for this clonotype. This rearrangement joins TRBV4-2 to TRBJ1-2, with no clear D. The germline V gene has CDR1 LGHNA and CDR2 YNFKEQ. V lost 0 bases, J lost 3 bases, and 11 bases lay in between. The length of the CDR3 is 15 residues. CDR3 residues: CASSQDRALDYGYTF. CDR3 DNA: TGTGCCAGCAGCCAAGATCGGGCATTGGACTATGGCTACACCTTC.

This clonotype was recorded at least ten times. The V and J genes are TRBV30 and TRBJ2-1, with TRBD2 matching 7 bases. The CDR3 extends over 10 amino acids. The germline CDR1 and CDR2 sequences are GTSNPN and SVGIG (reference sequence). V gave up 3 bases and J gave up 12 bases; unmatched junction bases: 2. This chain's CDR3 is CAWSSGGQFF. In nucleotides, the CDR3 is TGTGCCTGGAGCTCGGGGGGGCAGTTCTTC.

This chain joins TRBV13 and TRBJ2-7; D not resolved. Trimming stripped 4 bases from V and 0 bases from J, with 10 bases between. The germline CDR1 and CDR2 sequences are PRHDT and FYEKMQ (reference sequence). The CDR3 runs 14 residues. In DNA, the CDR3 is TGTGCCAGCAGCTACCGGGTAAGCTCCTACGAGCAGTACTTC. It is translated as CASSYRVSSYEQYF.

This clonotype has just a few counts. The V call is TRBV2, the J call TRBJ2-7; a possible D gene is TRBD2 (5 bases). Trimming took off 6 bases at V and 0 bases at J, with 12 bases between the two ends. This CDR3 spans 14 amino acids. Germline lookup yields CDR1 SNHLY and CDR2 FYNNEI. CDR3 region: CASSLFRDSYEQYF. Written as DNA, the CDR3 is TGTGCCAGCAGCCTATTCCGGGACTCCTACGAGCAGTACTTC.

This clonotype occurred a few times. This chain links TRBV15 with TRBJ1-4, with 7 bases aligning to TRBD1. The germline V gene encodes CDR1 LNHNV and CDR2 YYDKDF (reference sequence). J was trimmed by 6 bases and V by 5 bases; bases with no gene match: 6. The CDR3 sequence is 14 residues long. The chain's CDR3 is CATSQGEDDEKLFF. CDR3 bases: TGTGCCACCAGCCAGGGGGAGGATGATGAAAAACTGTTTTTT.

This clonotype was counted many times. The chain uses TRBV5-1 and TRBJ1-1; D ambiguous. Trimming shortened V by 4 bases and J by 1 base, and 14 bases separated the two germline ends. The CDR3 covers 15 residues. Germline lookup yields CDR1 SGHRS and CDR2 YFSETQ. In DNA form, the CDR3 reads TGCGCCAGCAGCCTTGGACCGGGTAAGAACACTGAAGCTTTCTTT. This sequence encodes CASSLGPGKNTEAFF. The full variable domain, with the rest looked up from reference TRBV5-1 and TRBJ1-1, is KAGVTQTPRYLIKTRGQQVTLSCSPISGHRSVSWYQQTPGQGLQFLFEYFSETQRNKGNFPGRFSGRQFSNSRSEMNVSTLELGDSALYLCASSLGPGKNTEAFFGQGTRLTVV.

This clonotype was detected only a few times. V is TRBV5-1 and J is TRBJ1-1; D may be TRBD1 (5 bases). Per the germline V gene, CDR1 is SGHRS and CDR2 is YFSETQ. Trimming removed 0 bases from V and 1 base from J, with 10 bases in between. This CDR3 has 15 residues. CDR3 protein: CASSLEPTENTEAFF. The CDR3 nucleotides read TGCGCCAGCAGCTTGGAGCCGACAGAGAACACTGAAGCTTTCTTT.

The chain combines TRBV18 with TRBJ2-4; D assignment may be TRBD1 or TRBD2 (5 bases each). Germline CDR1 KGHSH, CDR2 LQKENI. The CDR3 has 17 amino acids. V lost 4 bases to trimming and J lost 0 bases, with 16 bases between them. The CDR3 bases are TGTGCCAGCTCACTCCGCCGGGACCTCATAGCCAAAAACATTCAGTACTTC. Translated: CASSLRRDLIAKNIQYF.

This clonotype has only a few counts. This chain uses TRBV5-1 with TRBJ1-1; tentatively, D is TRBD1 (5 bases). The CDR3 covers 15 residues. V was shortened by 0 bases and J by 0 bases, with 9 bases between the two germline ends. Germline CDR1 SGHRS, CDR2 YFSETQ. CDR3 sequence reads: CASSLAGGVNTEAFF. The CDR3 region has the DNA TGCGCCAGCAGCTTGGCCGGGGGAGTGAACACTGAAGCTTTCTTT.

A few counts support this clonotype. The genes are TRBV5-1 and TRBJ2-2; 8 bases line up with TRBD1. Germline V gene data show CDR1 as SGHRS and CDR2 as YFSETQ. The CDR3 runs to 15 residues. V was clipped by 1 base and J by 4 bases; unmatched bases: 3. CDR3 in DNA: TGCGCCAGCAGCTTGCGTCAGGGGGCCACCGGGGAGCTGTTTTTT. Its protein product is CASSLRQGATGELFF.

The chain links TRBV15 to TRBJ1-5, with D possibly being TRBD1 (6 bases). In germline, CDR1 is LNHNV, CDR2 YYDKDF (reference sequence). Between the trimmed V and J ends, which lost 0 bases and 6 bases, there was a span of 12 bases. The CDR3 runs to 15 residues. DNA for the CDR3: TGTGCCACCAGCAGAGATGGAGGGGGAACTCAGCCCCAGCATTTT. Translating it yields CATSRDGGGTQPQHF.

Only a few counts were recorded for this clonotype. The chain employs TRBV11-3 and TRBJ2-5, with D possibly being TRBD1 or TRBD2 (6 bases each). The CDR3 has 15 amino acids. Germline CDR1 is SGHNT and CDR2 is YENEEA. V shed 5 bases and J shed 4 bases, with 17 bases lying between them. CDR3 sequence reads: CASSPSSGGGETQYF. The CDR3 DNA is TGTGCCAGCAGCCCAAGTTCCGGGGGCGGAGAGACCCAGTACTTC.